This TCR beta chain was profiled in a study of CD8 T cells in ankylosing spondylitis. This clonotype was counted ten times or more. The antigen is not known. Study-level findings and limits: Both synovial fluid and blood in reactive arthritis had previously been reported to carry some motif variants. The study identified a TCR beta motif of under ten highly homologous variants that appeared characteristic of ankylosing spondylitis blood. CD8+ by phenotype, disease-linked clones were relatively rare in peripheral blood. There was reportedly significant enrichment of clones that were disease-linked in matched ankylosing spondylitis synovial fluid.

Quantitative barcoded 5'-RACE was used to prepare TCR beta libraries. One entry per CDR3 protein results from TCRdb running MiXCR on the 5' RACE reads. The sample holds about 390,000 distinct CDR3 sequences; approximately 20% are singletons and the top ten take 16%. The junction had 7 bases not matched to a gene; V was cut back by 6 bases and J by 1 base. The CDR3 loop spans 15 amino acids. Germline V gene lookup returns CDR1 SQVTM and CDR2 ANQGSEA. This rearrangement joins TRBV29-1 to TRBJ2-5; 11 nucleotides match TRBD2. The source of this sequence is a male donor with ankylosing spondylitis. The material sequenced was blood, either unsorted or a sorted T cell fraction (not recorded which). The CDR3 spells CSVNLGTSGQETQYF. CDR3 nucleotide sequence: TGCAGCGTGAATTTAGGGACTAGCGGCCAAGAGACCCAGTACTTC.